Below are 8 T cell receptor beta chains sequenced from a single sample in a study of control samples from healthy donors and cancer patients. Sequencing used immunoSEQ multiplex PCR; TCRdb keeps in-frame clones, though not all of them. The data show tens of thousands of clones, more than 85% seen once. What was sequenced was PBMCs. Receptor source: a young man with colorectal cancer.

The chain has TRBV9 and TRBJ2-1; TRBD1 matches 7 bases. CDR1 is SGDLS, CDR2 YYNGEE, per germline. The CDR3 loop spans 13 amino acids. Trimming took 0 bases from V and 9 from J; bases not matched to a gene: 3. The CDR3 region is CASSVVTGSEQFF. CDR3 DNA sequence: TGTGCCAGCAGCGTAGTGACAGGGAGTGAGCAGTTCTTC.

The count of this clone is one. V is TRBV6-6 and J is TRBJ2-7, with a weak D call TRBD2 (6 bases). The CDR3 loop spans 16 amino acids. Trimming took 4 bases from V and 2 from J, leaving 18 bases between them. CDR1 MNHNY and CDR2 SVGAGI come from the germline V gene (reference sequence). The CDR3 sequence is CASSSGLTQRPYEQYV. In nucleotides, the CDR3 is TGTGCCAGCAGTTCGGGACTCACTCAACGACCCTACGAGCAGTACGTC.

The chain has TRBV7-2 and TRBJ1-2; 7 nucleotides line up with TRBD1. The CDR3 covers 14 residues. The J segment lost 4 bases and the V segment lost 2 bases, leaving 4 bases of the junction unmatched. Germline values: CDR1 SGHTA, CDR2 FQGNSA. The DNA for the CDR3 is TGTGCCAGCAGCTTAAACACAGGGGTCTATGGCTACACCTTC. Translation: CASSLNTGVYGYTF.

This clone has more than one count but fewer than ten. The chain links TRBV19 to TRBJ1-5, with 7 bases fitting TRBD1. With V trimmed by 5 bases and J by 7 bases, 11 bases remained unmatched. CDR1 and CDR2 (germline): LNHDA, SQIVND (reference sequence). This CDR3 is 15 amino acids long. This chain's CDR3 is CASSVSQGFMQPQHF. The CDR3 DNA follows: TGTGCCAGTAGTGTATCACAGGGGTTCATGCAGCCCCAGCATTTT.

The rearrangement uses TRBV10-2 and TRBJ2-2; possible D gene TRBD1, 6 bases. The V gene's germline CDR1 is WSHSY and CDR2 SAAADI. This CDR3 has 15 residues. Trimming removed 7 bases from V and 1 base from J, with 13 bases in between. The CDR3 coding sequence is TGCGCCAGCAATTACCCGGGACAGAACACCGGGGAGCTGTTTTTT. Amino acids: CASNYPGQNTGELFF.

In this sample, this clone turned up a few times. The chain combines TRBV7-8 with TRBJ2-1; D unclear. V lost 4 bases to trimming and J lost 0 bases, with 10 bases between them. In germline, CDR1 is SGHVS, CDR2 FQNEAQ. This CDR3 is 15 amino acids long. CDR3 in amino acids: CASSSLKLSYNEQFF. For the CDR3, the DNA is TGTGCCAGCAGCTCACTTAAACTCTCCTACAATGAGCAGTTCTTC. Together with reference TRBV7-8 and TRBJ2-1, the CDR3 gives the full variable domain: GAGVSQSPRYKVAKRGQDVALRCDPISGHVSLFWYQQALGQGPEFLTYFQNEAQLDKSGLPSDRFFAERPEGSVSTLKIQRTQQEDSAVYLCASSSLKLSYNEQFFGPGTRLTVL.

The J gene is TRBJ2-2, the V gene TRBV3-1 (or the pseudogene TRBV3-2), with D possibly matching TRBD1 (6 bases). With 3 bases removed from V and 1 base from J, the gap between germline ends came to 12 bases. This CDR3 spans 16 amino acids. Germline CDR1 LGHDT, CDR2 YNNKEL (reference sequence). The CDR3 DNA sequence: TGTGCCAGCAGCCAGGCCGACAGGAGGAACACCGGGGAGCTGTTTTTT. Protein sequence: CASSQADRRNTGELFF.

V is TRBV12-3 or TRBV12-4 and J is TRBJ1-5; D uncertain. The CDR3 spans 13 residues. V lost 1 base and J lost 9, with 10 bases in between. Here the CDR3 DNA reads TGTGCCAGCAGTTTAGTCGGGCTAGGGCCCCAGCATTTT. It is translated as CASSLVGLGPQHF.